Each of the 9 T cell receptor beta chains below was sequenced from the same sample in a study of control samples from healthy donors and cancer patients. Method: immunoSEQ multiplex PCR; TCRdb's copy keeps in-frame clones and lacks some. The sample consists of fewer than 300,000 clones, around 80% of them appearing once. The sequencing input was PBMCs. The origin of the receptors is a woman in her sixties or seventies with lung cancer.

V usage is TRBV5-4 and J usage is TRBJ2-7; no clear D. Trimming took off 0 bases at V and 0 bases at J, with 7 bases between the two ends. Looked up from germline, CDR1 is SGHNT and CDR2 is YYREEE (reference sequence). CDR3 length: 14 residues. Here the CDR3 reads CASSLDSSSYEQYF. The CDR3 DNA reads as TGTGCCAGCAGCTTGGACAGTAGCTCCTACGAGCAGTACTTC.

V and J are TRBV2 and TRBJ1-5, with 10 bases matching TRBD1. V was pared by 4 bases and J by 0 bases, with 3 bases of the junction left unmatched. This CDR3 comprises 16 residues. Germline V gene sequence: CDR1 SNHLY, CDR2 FYNNEI. CDR3 loop: CASSVGTGVSNQPQHF. As DNA, the CDR3 is TGTGCCAGCAGTGTGGGGACAGGGGTTAGCAATCAGCCCCAGCATTTT.

In this sample, this clone turned up a few times. The rearrangement uses TRBV10-3 and TRBJ1-4; D unclear. This CDR3 spans 14 amino acids. V lost 3 bases to trimming and J lost 3 bases, with 8 bases between them. In germline, CDR1 is ENHRY, CDR2 SYGVKD. CDR3: CAISDPRSNEKLFF. CDR3 bases: TGTGCCATCAGTGACCCCAGGTCTAATGAAAAACTGTTTTTT.

The rearrangement uses TRBV5-6 and TRBJ2-1, with 16 bases that match TRBD2. CDR1 and CDR2 (germline): SGHDT, YYEEEE. The CDR3 length is 16 residues. V lost 3 bases, J lost 6 bases, and 3 bases stayed unmatched. CDR3 amino acids: CASSWGLAGGPNEQFF. The CDR3 bases are TGTGCCAGCAGCTGGGGACTAGCGGGAGGGCCCAATGAGCAGTTCTTC.

This chain links TRBV9 with TRBJ2-2; 10 bases are a match to TRBD2. V was pared by 4 bases and J by 1 base, with 7 bases of the junction left unmatched. The CDR3 contains 17 residues. Germline V CDR1 and CDR2: SGDLS, YYNGEE. The CDR3 coding sequence is TGTGCCAGCAGCACCCGGACTAGCGGATTGAACACCGGGGAGCTGTTTTTT. This sequence encodes CASSTRTSGLNTGELFF.

The genes are TRBV11-3 and TRBJ2-1; no clear D. The CDR3 loop spans 15 amino acids. Looked up from germline, CDR1 is SGHNT and CDR2 is YENEEA. Trimming pared 5 bases from V and 0 bases from J, leaving 11 bases between. The CDR3 DNA reads as TGTGCCAGCAGCCCCATGTCCGGCTCCTACAATGAGCAGTTCTTC. Its translation: CASSPMSGSYNEQFF.

The chain carries TRBV28 and TRBJ1-2; D is unresolved. The CDR3 has 12 amino acids. V lost 4 bases to trimming and J lost 4 bases, with 7 bases between them. The V gene's germline CDR1 is MDHEN and CDR2 SYDVKM. In DNA, the CDR3 is TGTGCCAGCAGTTCTACAGTCTATGGCTACACCTTC. It specifies CASSSTVYGYTF.

This chain connects TRBV18 to TRBJ2-3, with 8 bases lining up with TRBD2. The CDR3 has 14 residues. J gave up 3 bases and V 4 bases, and 3 bases lay outside the gene matches. CDR1 and CDR2 (germline): KGHSH, LQKENI. The CDR3 nucleotides read TGTGCCAGCTCACAACGACTAGCGACAGATACGCAGTATTTT. Encoded protein: CASSQRLATDTQYF.

This clone was found many times. The chain has TRBV5-4 and TRBJ1-3; D is perhaps TRBD1 (5 bases). Trimming shortened V by 4 bases and J by 1 base, and 12 bases separated the two germline ends. The CDR3 has 15 amino acids. Germline lookup yields CDR1 SGHNT and CDR2 YYREEE (reference sequence). The CDR3 reads CASSVDWGSGNTIYF. Here the CDR3 DNA reads TGTGCCAGCAGCGTTGACTGGGGGTCTGGAAACACCATATATTTT.